Presented here are 25 T cell receptor beta chains from one specimen sequenced in a study of shared clonotypes between healthy human individuals. Clones were sequenced by immunoSEQ multiplex PCR, and TCRdb holds only the in-frame ones, with some missing. This sample has roughly 1,600,000 clones, with 98% to 99% found just once. Sequenced: naive CD4+ T cells sorted from blood. This sample's subset: CD45RA+ positively selected. All receptors come from a man aged 25 to 40 in good health.

In its sample, this clone was seen once. The rearrangement uses TRBV4-1 and TRBJ1-4, with a possible D match to TRBD1 (5 bases). Trimming pared 0 bases from V and 9 bases from J, leaving 14 bases between. The CDR3 covers 15 residues. Germline lookup yields CDR1 MGHRA and CDR2 YSYEKL. CDR3 amino acids: CASSQDLAGPKKLFF. As DNA, the CDR3 is TGCGCCAGCAGCCAAGATTTGGCAGGGCCCAAAAAACTGTTTTTT.

The CDR3 coding sequence is TGTGCCAGCAGCTTAGAGCCGGGGCGACAGTTCTTC. This encodes CASSLEPGRQFF. The V and J genes are TRBV11-2 and TRBJ2-1, with D possibly called TRBD1 or TRBD2 (5 bases each). The length of the CDR3 is 12 residues. V was pared by 0 bases and J by 13 bases, with 10 bases between. Looked up from germline, CDR1 is SGHAT and CDR2 is FQNNGV.

The chain's CDR3 is CASSMTGRSYNEQFF. CDR3 DNA sequence: TGTGCCAGCAGCATGACGGGGCGCTCCTACAATGAGCAGTTCTTC. The chain combines TRBV28 with TRBJ2-1; the D call may be TRBD1 or TRBD2 (5 bases each). Germline V gene data show CDR1 as MDHEN and CDR2 as SYDVKM. The CDR3 loop spans 15 amino acids. The V end was cut by 6 bases, the J end by 0 bases, with 12 bases between.

The chain carries TRBV10-1 and TRBJ2-7, with unresolved D. CDR3 length equals 15 residues. Germline V gene data show CDR1 as WNHNN and CDR2 as SYGVQD (reference sequence). V was clipped by 0 bases and J by 6 bases, with 15 bases between them. The CDR3 loop reads CASSESRLIASEQYF. The DNA for the CDR3 is TGCGCCAGCAGTGAGTCGAGGCTCATAGCCTCCGAGCAGTACTTC.

The V gene is TRBV5-1, the J gene TRBJ2-1; perhaps TRBD2 as D (6 bases). The V end was cut by 3 bases, the J end by 0 bases, with 10 bases between. The CDR3 loop spans 15 amino acids. CDR1 SGHRS and CDR2 YFSETQ come from the germline V gene. CDR3 DNA: TGCGCCAGCAGCTCTCAGCGGGTCTCCTACAATGAGCAGTTCTTC. This gives the protein CASSSQRVSYNEQFF.

The chain couples TRBV5-1 to TRBJ2-1; TRBD2 matches 11 bases. Germline CDR1 is SGHRS and CDR2 is YFSETQ. The ends lost 5 bases at V and 7 bases at J; junction bases unmatched: 8. This CDR3 contains 15 residues. CDR3 amino acids: CASRVAGGPRNEQFF. The CDR3 DNA follows: TGCGCCAGCAGGGTAGCGGGAGGGCCGAGGAATGAGCAGTTCTTC. The entire variable domain, with the rest obtained from reference TRBV5-1 and TRBJ2-1, is as follows: KAGVTQTPRYLIKTRGQQVTLSCSPISGHRSVSWYQQTPGQGLQFLFEYFSETQRNKGNFPGRFSGRQFSNSRSEMNVSTLELGDSALYLCASRVAGGPRNEQFFGPGTRLTVL.

The rearrangement uses TRBV15 and TRBJ2-3, with 12 bases identical to TRBD2. Looked up from germline, CDR1 is LNHNV and CDR2 is YYDKDF (reference sequence). The V gene end was trimmed by 3 bases and the J gene end by 2 bases; junction bases not matched to a gene: 9. This CDR3 region has 18 residues. This CDR3 is CATSRTVRLAGATDTQYF. CDR3 in DNA: TGTGCCACCAGCAGGACGGTACGACTAGCGGGAGCCACAGATACGCAGTATTTT. Filled out from reference TRBV15 and TRBJ2-3, the complete variable domain reads DAMVIQNPRYQVTQFGKPVTLSCSQTLNHNVMYWYQQKSSQAPKLLFHYYDKDFNNEADTPDNFQSRRPNTSFCFLDIRSPGLGDTAMYLCATSRTVRLAGATDTQYFGPGTRLTVL.

V and J are TRBV5-1 and TRBJ2-5; D is undetermined. Trimming removed 0 bases at V and 3 bases at J, with 6 bases between. The CDR3 is made up of 13 amino acids. Germline V gene sequence: CDR1 SGHRS, CDR2 YFSETQ. The CDR3 protein is CASSLDGKETQYF. Written as DNA, the CDR3 is TGCGCCAGCAGCTTGGACGGAAAAGAGACCCAGTACTTC.

This rearrangement joins TRBV12-5 to TRBJ1-1; D is undetermined. The CDR3 sequence is 12 residues long. CDR1 is LGHNT and CDR2 is FRNRAP in the germline V gene. Trimming removed 5 bases from V and 7 bases from J, with 11 bases in between. The CDR3 nucleotides are TGTGCTAGTGGTCTAGGAGTAGGTGAAGCTTTCTTT. Translating it yields CASGLGVGEAFF. The full variable domain, rest sourced from reference TRBV12-5 and TRBJ1-1, is DARVTQTPRHKVTEMGQEVTMRCQPILGHNTVFWYRQTMMQGLELLAYFRNRAPLDDSGMPKDRFSAEMPDATLATLKIQPSEPRDSAVYFCASGLGVGEAFFGQGTRLTVV.

This chain connects TRBV12-5 to TRBJ1-5; 8 nucleotides align to TRBD1. The CDR3 covers 17 residues. J lost 0 bases, V lost 5 bases, and 9 bases had no gene match. The germline CDR1 and CDR2 sequences are LGHNT and FRNRAP. CDR3 bases: TGTGCTAGTGGTACTTGGACAGGGCCTTATAGCAATCAGCCCCAGCATTTT. Protein product: CASGTWTGPYSNQPQHF.

The gene calls are TRBV4-1 and TRBJ1-2; no reliable D call. Germline CDR1 is MGHRA and CDR2 is YSYEKL. The length of the CDR3 is 15 residues. Trimming left V 5 bases short and J 8 bases short, with 21 bases between. CDR3 loop: CASSTTLARKEGYTF. CDR3 DNA sequence: TGCGCCAGCAGCACAACACTCGCTAGGAAGGAGGGCTACACCTTC.

This clone has more than one count but fewer than ten. The same CDR3 arises from other DNA sequences in this sample as well. V is TRBV10-1 and J is TRBJ2-3; D possibly matches TRBD1 or TRBD2 (6 bases each). There are 14 residues in the CDR3. Trimming removed 2 bases at V and 1 base at J, with 7 bases between. Germline loops: CDR1 WNHNN, CDR2 SYGVQD (reference sequence). DNA for the CDR3: TGCGCCAGCAGTGAGGGGGGGCGCACAGATACGCAGTATTTT. This gives the protein CASSEGGRTDTQYF.

J is TRBJ1-2 and V is TRBV5-3; TRBD1 is a possible D gene (5 bases). TRBV5-3 is reported as an ORF; its role is uncertain. Trimming took 5 bases from V and 8 from J, leaving 16 bases between them. The CDR3 runs to 13 residues. CDR3 in amino acids: CARSPVGVGGYTF. CDR3 nucleotide sequence: TGTGCCAGAAGTCCGGTGGGGGTAGGCGGCTACACCTTC.

This chain uses TRBV15 with TRBJ2-7; the D is unclear. The germline V gene has CDR1 LNHNV and CDR2 YYDKDF (reference sequence). CDR3 length: 12 amino acids. The ends were cut back, 5 bases at V and 9 bases at J, with 14 bases in the middle. In DNA form, the CDR3 reads TGTGCCACCAGCCCTGGGCCCTTTGGGCAGTACTTC. This translates into CATSPGPFGQYF.

This clone has a single count. V is TRBV11-2 and J is TRBJ2-7, with TRBD1 identical over 8 bases. CDR1 and CDR2 from the germline V gene are SGHAT and FQNNGV. CDR3 size: 13 residues. After removal of 5 bases from V and 6 bases from J, the junction contained 6 bases not matched to a gene. CDR3 DNA sequence: TGTGCCAGCAGCCCCGACAGGGGTACCGAGCAGTACTTC. It translates to CASSPDRGTEQYF.

The rearrangement links TRBV9 to TRBJ2-1, with 7 bases lining up with TRBD1. CDR3 size: 15 residues. Looked up from germline, CDR1 is SGDLS and CDR2 is YYNGEE. V lost 4 bases and J lost 10; bases outside the gene matches: 14. In DNA, the CDR3 is TGTGCCAGCAGCCCCCGGGACAGCCCTAGAGTGGAGCAGTTCTTC. It translates to CASSPRDSPRVEQFF. Variable domain in full (rest from reference TRBV9 and TRBJ2-1): DSGVTQTPKHLITATGQRVTLRCSPRSGDLSVYWYQQSLDQGLQFLIQYYNGEERAKGNILERFSAQQFPDLHSELNLSSLELGDSALYFCASSPRDSPRVEQFFGPGTRLTVL.

V gene TRBV7-2 combines with J gene TRBJ1-2, with 9 bases that match TRBD1. This CDR3 is built from 15 residues. The germline CDR1 and CDR2 sequences are SGHTA and FQGNSA. Unmatched junction bases numbered 6, after V lost 6 bases and J lost 1 base. The CDR3 DNA follows: TGTGCCAGCAGAGACAGGGGGACCCTTAACTATGGCTACACCTTC. It specifies CASRDRGTLNYGYTF.

The chain links TRBV7-6 to TRBJ2-2, with a tentative D call TRBD2 (5 bases). Looked up from germline, CDR1 is SGHVS and CDR2 is FNYEAQ. V lost 1 base and J lost 1, with 13 bases in between. This CDR3 has 17 residues. The CDR3 reads CASSLGHTGRNTGELFF. DNA for the CDR3: TGTGCCAGCAGCTTAGGGCATACGGGAAGGAACACCGGGGAGCTGTTTTTT.

The chain joins TRBV18 to TRBJ2-7; D not resolved. Germline CDR1 KGHSH, CDR2 LQKENI. This CDR3 has 16 residues. V shed 2 bases and J shed 0 bases, with 14 bases lying between them. The CDR3 DNA reads TGTGCCAGCTCACCAGTGTCCGGTGCAAGCTCCTACGAGCAGTACTTC. It specifies CASSPVSGASSYEQYF.

The chain is built from TRBV14 and TRBJ2-1; weak D call: TRBD2 (7 bases). The CDR3 runs to 14 residues. Germline V gene sequence: CDR1 SGHDN, CDR2 FVKESK. V dropped 3 bases and J dropped 8 bases, with 14 bases sitting between them. The CDR3 loop is CASSHGLGGYEQFF. The CDR3 bases are TGTGCCAGCAGCCATGGACTAGGGGGATATGAGCAGTTCTTC.

The J gene is TRBJ2-5, the V gene TRBV9; 8 bases line up with TRBD2. CDR3 length: 16 amino acids. Germline CDR1 SGDLS, CDR2 YYNGEE. V trimming: 0 bases; J trimming: 1 base; junction bases outside the gene matches: 5. CDR3 loop: CASSVDSGNLQETQYF. The CDR3 DNA reads TGTGCCAGCAGCGTAGATAGCGGGAATCTCCAAGAGACCCAGTACTTC.

This sequence joins TRBV20-1 and TRBJ2-7; D is perhaps TRBD1 or TRBD2 (6 bases each). Deletions cut 8 bases from V and 12 bases from J, with 20 bases between. Germline values: CDR1 DFQATT, CDR2 SNEGSKA (reference sequence). The CDR3 has 11 residues. The CDR3 region has the DNA TGCAGTCTGACAGGCCAGGAGGGGCTGTACTTC. This sequence encodes CSLTGQEGLYF.

This clone was seen once. DNA of the CDR3: TGTGCCAGCAGTGCCTTGGGACAGGGGGGCAATCAGCCCCAGCATTTT. It codes for CASSALGQGGNQPQHF. The V gene is TRBV27, the J gene TRBJ1-5, with 11 bases aligning to TRBD1. The CDR3 has 16 residues. Germline V lookup: CDR1 MNHEY, CDR2 SMNVEV (reference sequence). J lost 2 bases, V lost 5 bases, and 5 bases had no gene match.

The rearrangement uses TRBV5-6 and TRBJ1-4; D gene ambiguous. V shed 0 bases and J shed 5 bases, with 8 bases lying between them. Germline V gives CDR1 SGHDT, CDR2 YYEEEE. The CDR3 has 14 amino acids. CDR3: CASSLARQNEKLFF. In DNA, the CDR3 is TGTGCCAGCAGCTTGGCTCGGCAGAATGAAAAACTGTTTTTT.

The rearrangement joins TRBV10-3 to TRBJ2-5, with TRBD2 as a possible D gene (7 bases). Germline assignment: CDR1 ENHRY and CDR2 SYGVKD. V shed 0 bases and J shed 3 bases, with 14 bases lying between them. The CDR3 totals 16 residues. Here the CDR3 DNA reads TGTGCCATCAGTGAGTCGACGGGCGGGGGCGAAGAGACCCAGTACTTC. Translation: CAISESTGGGEETQYF.